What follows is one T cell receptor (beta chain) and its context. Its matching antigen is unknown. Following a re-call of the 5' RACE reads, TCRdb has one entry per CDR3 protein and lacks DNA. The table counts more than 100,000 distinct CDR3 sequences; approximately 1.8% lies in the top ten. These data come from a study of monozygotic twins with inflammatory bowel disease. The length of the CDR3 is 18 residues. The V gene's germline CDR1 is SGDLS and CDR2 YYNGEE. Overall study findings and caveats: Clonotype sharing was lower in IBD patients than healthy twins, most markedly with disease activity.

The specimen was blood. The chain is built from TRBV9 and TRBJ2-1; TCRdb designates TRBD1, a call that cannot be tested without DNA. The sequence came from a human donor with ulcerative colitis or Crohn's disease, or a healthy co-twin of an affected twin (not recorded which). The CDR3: CASSVTLGAGGTYNEQFF.